These 7 T cell receptor beta chains share one sample of origin, sequenced in a study of shared T cell receptors in the human thymus. Method: immunoSEQ multiplex PCR; TCRdb's copy keeps in-frame clones and lacks some. This sample has hundreds of thousands of clones; 80% to 90% occur once, and the top ten carry 0.0094%. This sample was also put to use in a study of human thymus T cells.

Sequencing input: thymocytes. These receptors all stem from a boy less than two years old with a congenital heart defect.

This sequence joins TRBV19 and TRBJ1-5; 9 bases agree with TRBD1. Germline values: CDR1 LNHDA, CDR2 SQIVND (reference sequence). This CDR3 region has 17 residues. Trimming at V came to 5 bases and at J to 7 bases, leaving 15 bases not matched to a gene. CDR3 loop: CASSGDRGSVAGQPQHF. The DNA for the CDR3 is TGTGCCAGTAGTGGAGACAGGGGGAGCGTGGCTGGGCAGCCCCAGCATTTT.

The chain has TRBV5-1 and TRBJ2-7; tentatively, D is TRBD2 (6 bases). This CDR3 comprises 13 residues. The germline gives CDR1 SGHRS, CDR2 YFSETQ. V shed 5 bases and J shed 2 bases, with 11 bases lying between them. The CDR3: CASRIRETYEQYF. The CDR3 DNA reads as TGCGCCAGCAGGATCCGGGAGACCTACGAGCAGTACTTC.

The chain joins TRBV19 to TRBJ1-1; D is undetermined. V lost 3 bases and J lost 2, with 16 bases in between. Germline CDR1 and CDR2: LNHDA and SQIVND (reference sequence). The CDR3 is made up of 16 amino acids. The DNA for the CDR3 is TGTGCCAGTAGTATGGGCTGTGGTAGACAAAACACTGAAGCTTTCTTT. It codes for CASSMGCGRQNTEAFF. Complete variable domain (other parts from reference TRBV19 and TRBJ1-1): DGGITQSPKYLFRKEGQNVTLSCEQNLNHDAMYWYRQDPGQGLRLIYYSQIVNDFQKGDIAEGYSVSREKKESFPLTVTSAQKNPTAFYLCASSMGCGRQNTEAFFGQGTRLTVV.

This rearrangement joins TRBV14 to TRBJ2-2, with D possibly TRBD2 on 6 matching bases. V shed 1 base and J shed 5 bases, with 17 bases lying between them. CDR1 SGHDN and CDR2 FVKESK come from the germline V gene. The CDR3 spans 17 residues. CDR3 coding DNA: TGTGCCAGCAGCCAAGTCTCGGTAGCGGAAAGGACCGGGGAGCTGTTTTTT. Its translation is CASSQVSVAERTGELFF.

This chain uses TRBV7-6 with TRBJ2-3; D possibly corresponds to TRBD2 (6 bases). The germline V and J ends were trimmed by 3 bases and 3 bases, with 10 bases remaining between them. This CDR3 has 14 amino acids. Looked up from germline, CDR1 is SGHVS and CDR2 is FNYEAQ. CDR3 in amino acids: CASSLEGWTDTQYF. DNA of the CDR3: TGTGCCAGCAGCTTGGAGGGTTGGACAGATACGCAGTATTTT.

The V call is TRBV7-8, the J call TRBJ1-2; 8 nucleotides line up with TRBD1. Germline V gene lookup returns CDR1 SGHVS and CDR2 FQNEAQ. Germline trimming cut 0 bases from V and 4 bases from J; bases unmatched to any gene: 1. This CDR3 has 14 amino acids. CDR3 amino acids: CASSLADRAYGYTF. The CDR3 DNA is TGTGCCAGCAGCTTAGCGGACAGGGCCTATGGCTACACCTTC. Combining the CDR3 with reference TRBV7-8 and TRBJ1-2 gives the whole variable domain GAGVSQSPRYKVAKRGQDVALRCDPISGHVSLFWYQQALGQGPEFLTYFQNEAQLDKSGLPSDRFFAERPEGSVSTLKIQRTQQEDSAVYLCASSLADRAYGYTFGSGTRLTVV.

The genes are TRBV25-1 and TRBJ1-1; TRBD1 might be the D (5 bases). Trimming took off 2 bases at V and 3 bases at J, with 16 bases between the two ends. The length of the CDR3 is 16 residues. Germline loops: CDR1 MGHDK, CDR2 SYGVNS. CDR3 coding DNA: TGTGCCAGCAGTGAAATAGGGGCAAGAAGAGACACTGAAGCTTTCTTT. Translation: CASSEIGARRDTEAFF.